One T cell receptor beta chain is described in this entry. Germline V gene lookup returns CDR1 MNHNS and CDR2 SASEGT. V gave up 6 bases and J gave up 2 bases; unmatched junction bases: 2. The CDR3 spans 14 residues. Data came from immunoSEQ multiplex PCR; TCRdb stores just in-frame clones and leaves some out. The sample shows under 100,000 clones, over 75% of them seen only once. This sample stems from a study of glioma-infiltrating T cells after dendritic cell vaccination. Source: blood, taken before dendritic cell vaccination. The receptor was isolated from a human donor with glioblastoma. The chain joins TRBV6-1 to TRBJ1-3, with 9 bases fitting TRBD1. DNA of the CDR3: TGTGCCAGCAGCAGGGACAGGGCTGGAAACACCATATATTTT. This translates into CASSRDRAGNTIYF.